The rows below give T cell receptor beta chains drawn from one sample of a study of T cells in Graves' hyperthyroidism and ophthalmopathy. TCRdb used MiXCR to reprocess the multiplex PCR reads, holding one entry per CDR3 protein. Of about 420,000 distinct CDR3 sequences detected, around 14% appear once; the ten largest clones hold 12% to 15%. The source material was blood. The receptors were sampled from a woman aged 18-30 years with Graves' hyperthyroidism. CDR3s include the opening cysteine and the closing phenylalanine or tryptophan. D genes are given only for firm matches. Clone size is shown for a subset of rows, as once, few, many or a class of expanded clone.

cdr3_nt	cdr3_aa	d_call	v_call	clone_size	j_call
TGCAGTGCTAGACAGCAGGACTATGGCTACACCTTC	CSARQQDYGYTF	NA	TRBV20-1	few	TRBJ1-2
TGTGCCAGCATCAGGGACAGGGGCACAGATACGCAGTATTTT	CASIRDRGTDTQYF	TRBD1	TRBV7-2	many	TRBJ2-3
TGTGCCAGCACATCTCCCCTTAACGGGAATGAGCAGTTCTTC	CASTSPLNGNEQFF	NA	TRBV9	few	TRBJ2-1
TGTGCCACCACCGGAGGGGTGGGAGATACGCAGTATTTT	CATTGGVGDTQYF	NA	TRBV24-1	few	TRBJ2-3
TGTGCCAGCAGCTTAGAAGAACTAGCGCGAGGTGAGCAGTTCTTC	CASSLEELARGEQFF	TRBD2	TRBV11-2	many	TRBJ2-1
TGTGCCACCAGTGTCCCGGGAAACGGCGGGGAGCTGTTTTTT	CATSVPGNGGELFF	NA	TRBV24-1	few	TRBJ2-2
TGTGCCACCAGCACCGGACGGATTGAAGCTTTCTTT	CATSTGRIEAFF	NA	TRBV15	NA	TRBJ1-1
TGTGCCAGCAGGGGACCAGCCATTGGCAATGAGCAGTTCTTC	CASRGPAIGNEQFF	NA	TRBV3-1	many	TRBJ2-1
TGCAGCGGCGGGACTAGCTACGAGCAGTACTTC	CSGGTSYEQYF	TRBD2	TRBV29-1	NA	TRBJ2-7
TGCAGCGTTGAAGAAGGCGTGACAGATACGCAGTATTTT	CSVEEGVTDTQYF	NA	TRBV29-1	NA	TRBJ2-3
TGTGCCAGCAGTTACCCGACAGGGGGCGCGAGGGATGAGCAGTTCTTC	CASSYPTGGARDEQFF	TRBD1	TRBV6-2/TRBV6-3	many	TRBJ2-1
TGCGCCAGCAGCCCCCAGCGGGGGGGGATAAATGAGCAGTTCTTC	CASSPQRGGINEQFF	TRBD2	TRBV5-1	NA	TRBJ2-1
TGCAGTGCGAGCGGAGACCCGTTAGGCTCCTACAATGAGCAGTTCTTC	CSASGDPLGSYNEQFF	NA	TRBV20-1	NA	TRBJ2-1
TGTGCCAGCAGCGTAGCATCAGGGGAGGGCTACACCTTC	CASSVASGEGYTF	NA	TRBV9	NA	TRBJ1-2
TGTGCCAGCAGCGAAGGGGGGTCCCGGTTCACAGATACGCAGTATTTT	CASSEGGSRFTDTQYF	NA	TRBV5-5	many	TRBJ2-3
TGTGCCATCAGGGACAGGGGTAAACTAGAAGGCAATCAGCCCCAGCATTTT	CAIRDRGKLEGNQPQHF	TRBD1	TRBV10-3	NA	TRBJ1-5
TGTGCCAGCTCAACCCTCGGGGCAGGTCCGAACACCGGGGAGCTGTTTTTT	CASSTLGAGPNTGELFF	NA	TRBV18	few	TRBJ2-2
TGTGCCAGCAGCCCCGGGGGGGTCTCCTACAATGAGCAGTTCTTC	CASSPGGVSYNEQFF	TRBD2	TRBV18	many	TRBJ2-1
TGCAGCGCTGATAATAGTGAAGCTTTCTTT	CSADNSEAFF	NA	TRBV29-1	many	TRBJ1-1
TGCAGTGCTGAGGGGACATTCAGCACAGATACGCAGTATTTT	CSAEGTFSTDTQYF	NA	TRBV20-1	many	TRBJ2-3
TGTGCCACCAGCAGAGAGACAGGCCGGAACACTGAAGCTTTCTTT	CATSRETGRNTEAFF	NA	TRBV15	few	TRBJ1-1
TGTGCCAGTAGGAGGACAAACAATCAGCCCCAGCATTTT	CASRRTNNQPQHF	NA	TRBV19	many	TRBJ1-5
TGCAGCGTTGGCAGGGGGCTGACCGGGGAGCTGTTTTTT	CSVGRGLTGELFF	TRBD1	TRBV29-1	NA	TRBJ2-2
TGTGCCAGCCGAAGCCTTGGACAGATTAATTCACCCCTCCACTTT	CASRSLGQINSPLHF	NA	TRBV19	few	TRBJ1-6
TGCAGTGCTAGCACGGACATCGAGTGGGGAGAGACCCAGTACTTC	CSASTDIEWGETQYF	NA	TRBV20-1	NA	TRBJ2-5
TGCAGTGCTAGTTCGGAGGGAGATACGCAGTATTTT	CSASSEGDTQYF	NA	TRBV20-1	many	TRBJ2-3
TGTGCCACCAGCAGCCCCGGGACAGGGGTCGGCGAGCAGTACTTC	CATSSPGTGVGEQYF	TRBD1	TRBV15	NA	TRBJ2-7
TGTGCCAGCAGCCTTACATCGGGCACTGAAGCTTTCTTT	CASSLTSGTEAFF	NA	TRBV6-1	many	TRBJ1-1